Sequencing of this TCR beta chain was carried out in a study of blood T cells in healthy people across ages. For every donor, a draw yielded 9.5 to 10 milliliters of peripheral blood. A second about 7 to 12 cycle PCR used barcoded and J-beta primers. TCRdb passed the 5' RACE reads through MiXCR, listing each CDR3 protein once. This sample has about 900,000 distinct CDR3 sequences, with around two thirds found just once. The CDR3 is 14 residues long. From germline, CDR1 is LNHNV and CDR2 YYDKDF (reference sequence). The ends were cut back, 0 bases at V and 4 bases at J, with 9 bases in the middle. The chain is built from TRBV15 and TRBJ1-2; D is unresolved. Input material: blood. The TCR sequence derives from a man aged 25 to 40 in good health. The DNA of the CDR3 is TGTGCCACCAGCAGAGATAACAGCGTCTATGGCTACACCTTC. It encodes CATSRDNSVYGYTF.